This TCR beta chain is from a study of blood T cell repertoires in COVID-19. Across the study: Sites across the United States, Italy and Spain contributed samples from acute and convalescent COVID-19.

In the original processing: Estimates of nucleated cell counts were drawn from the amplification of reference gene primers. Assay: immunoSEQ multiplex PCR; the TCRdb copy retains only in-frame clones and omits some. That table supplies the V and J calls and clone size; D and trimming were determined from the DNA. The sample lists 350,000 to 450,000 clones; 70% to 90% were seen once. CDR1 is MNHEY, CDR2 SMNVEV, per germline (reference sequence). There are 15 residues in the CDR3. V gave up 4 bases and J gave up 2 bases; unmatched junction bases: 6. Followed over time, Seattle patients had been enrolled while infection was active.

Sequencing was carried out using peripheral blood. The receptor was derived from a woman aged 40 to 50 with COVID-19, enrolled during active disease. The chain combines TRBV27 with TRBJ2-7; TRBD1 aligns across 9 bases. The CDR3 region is CASSSPGQGAYEQYF. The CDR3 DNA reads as TGTGCCAGCAGTTCACCGGGACAGGGAGCCTACGAGCAGTACTTC.